Each of the 3 T cell receptor beta chains below was sequenced from the same sample in a study of blood T cell repertoires in COVID-19. Libraries were prepared by immunoSEQ multiplex PCR; TCRdb keeps only in-frame clonotypes and omits some of them. The sample includes 250,000 or so clones, about 83% of them seen just once. The sample consisted of peripheral blood. These receptors came from a human donor in a cohort sampled during active COVID-19.

This chain uses TRBV6-1 with TRBJ1-2, with 8 bases matching TRBD1. V was pared by 3 bases and J by 8 bases, with 8 bases of the junction left unmatched. This CDR3 is built from 14 residues. Germline lookup yields CDR1 MNHNS and CDR2 SASEGT. This CDR3 reads CASSERSTGEGYTF. CDR3 nucleotides: TGTGCCAGCAGTGAGCGGTCGACAGGGGAAGGCTACACCTTC.

The count of this clone is one. The J gene is TRBJ1-1, the V gene TRBV19; D gene unclear. The germline V gene encodes CDR1 LNHDA and CDR2 SQIVND (reference sequence). V lost 6 bases, J lost 0 bases, and 11 bases lay in between. This CDR3 has 14 residues. CDR3 sequence: CASRLLSVNTEAFF. The CDR3 DNA sequence: TGTGCCAGTAGGTTGTTGTCCGTGAACACTGAAGCTTTCTTT.

The chain joins TRBV30 to TRBJ2-2; 9 positions match TRBD2. Germline V CDR1 and CDR2: GTSNPN, SVGIG (reference sequence). The CDR3 consists of 19 residues. Trimming took 5 bases from V and 2 from J; bases not matched to a gene: 18. The DNA for the CDR3 is TGTGCCTGGGTAGGAGGTAGCGGGGGCCGACACGCCAACACCGGGGAGCTGTTTTTT. This translates into CAWVGGSGGRHANTGELFF. Full variable domain (outside the CDR3, taken from reference TRBV30 and TRBJ2-2): SQTIHQWPATLVQPVGSPLSLECTVEGTSNPNLYWYRQAAGRGLQLLFYSVGIGQISSEVPQNLSASRPQDRQFILSSKKLLLSDSGFYLCAWVGGSGGRHANTGELFFGEGSRLTVL.